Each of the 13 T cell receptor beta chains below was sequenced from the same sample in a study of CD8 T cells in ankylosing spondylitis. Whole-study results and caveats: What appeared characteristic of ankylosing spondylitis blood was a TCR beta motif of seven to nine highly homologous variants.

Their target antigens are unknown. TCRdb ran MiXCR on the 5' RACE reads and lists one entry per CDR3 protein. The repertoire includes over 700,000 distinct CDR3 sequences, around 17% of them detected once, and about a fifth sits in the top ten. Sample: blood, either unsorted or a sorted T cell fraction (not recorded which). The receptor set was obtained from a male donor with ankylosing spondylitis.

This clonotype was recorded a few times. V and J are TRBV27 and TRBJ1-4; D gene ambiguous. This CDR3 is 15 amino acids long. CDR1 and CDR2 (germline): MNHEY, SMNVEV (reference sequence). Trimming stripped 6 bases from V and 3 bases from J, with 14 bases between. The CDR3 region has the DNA TGTGCCAGCAGCTCGAACAGCGCGGCTAATGAAAAACTGTTTTTT. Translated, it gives CASSSNSAANEKLFF. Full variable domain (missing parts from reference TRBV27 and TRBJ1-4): EAQVTQNPRYLITVTGKKLTVTCSQNMNHEYMSWYRQDPGLGLRQIYYSMNVEVTDKGDVPEGYKVSRKEKRNFPLILESPSPNQTSLYFCASSSNSAANEKLFFGSGTQLSVL.

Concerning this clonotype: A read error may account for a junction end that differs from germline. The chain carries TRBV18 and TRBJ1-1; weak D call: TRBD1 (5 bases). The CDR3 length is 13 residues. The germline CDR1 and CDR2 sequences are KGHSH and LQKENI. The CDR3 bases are TGTGCCAGCTCAAGCTCAGGGAACCCTGAAGCTTTCTTT. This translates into CASSSSGNPEAFF.

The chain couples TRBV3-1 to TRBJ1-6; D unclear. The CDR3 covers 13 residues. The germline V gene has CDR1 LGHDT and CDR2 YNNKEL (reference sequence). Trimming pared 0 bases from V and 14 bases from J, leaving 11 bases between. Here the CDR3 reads CASSQERGVALHF. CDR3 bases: TGTGCCAGCAGCCAAGAACGAGGTGTGGCCCTCCACTTT.

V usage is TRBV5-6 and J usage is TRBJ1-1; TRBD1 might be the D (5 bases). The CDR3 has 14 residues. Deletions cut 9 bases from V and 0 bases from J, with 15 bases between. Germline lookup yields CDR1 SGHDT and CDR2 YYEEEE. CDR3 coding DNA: TGTGCCACCAGGGACGGAGTCATGAACACTGAAGCTTTCTTT. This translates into CATRDGVMNTEAFF.

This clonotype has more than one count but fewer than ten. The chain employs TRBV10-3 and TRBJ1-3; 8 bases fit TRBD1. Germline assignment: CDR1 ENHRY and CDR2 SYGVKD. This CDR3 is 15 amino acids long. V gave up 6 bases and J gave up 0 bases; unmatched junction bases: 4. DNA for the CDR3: TGTGCCATCAGAGAGGGACAGGACTCTGGAAACACCATATATTTT. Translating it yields CAIREGQDSGNTIYF.

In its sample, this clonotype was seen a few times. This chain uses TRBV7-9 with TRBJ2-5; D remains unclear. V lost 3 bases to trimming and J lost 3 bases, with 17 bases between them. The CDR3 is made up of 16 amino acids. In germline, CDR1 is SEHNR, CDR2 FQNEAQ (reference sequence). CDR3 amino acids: CASSLWVTEAEETQYF. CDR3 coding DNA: TGTGCCAGCAGCTTGTGGGTCACCGAAGCTGAAGAGACCCAGTACTTC.

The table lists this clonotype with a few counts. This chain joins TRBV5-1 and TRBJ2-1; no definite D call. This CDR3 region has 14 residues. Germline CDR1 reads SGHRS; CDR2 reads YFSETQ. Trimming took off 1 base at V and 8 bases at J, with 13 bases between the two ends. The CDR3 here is CASSLYGSRDEQFF. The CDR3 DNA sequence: TGCGCCAGCAGCTTGTATGGGTCCCGCGATGAGCAGTTCTTC.

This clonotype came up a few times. The CDR3 region has the DNA TGTGCCAGCAGCCGAGACTGGGATGAGCAGTTCTTC. It encodes CASSRDWDEQFF. V gene TRBV7-2 combines with J gene TRBJ2-1; D call uncertain. V shed 5 bases and J shed 8 bases, with 10 bases lying between them. CDR1 is SGHTA, CDR2 FQGNSA, per germline. CDR3 size: 12 residues.

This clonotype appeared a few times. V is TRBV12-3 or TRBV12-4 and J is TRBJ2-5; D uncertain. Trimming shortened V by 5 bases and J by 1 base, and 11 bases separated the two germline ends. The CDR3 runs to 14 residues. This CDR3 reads CASSRRAGQETQYF. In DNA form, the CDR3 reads TGTGCCAGCAGTCGCCGCGCAGGCCAAGAGACCCAGTACTTC.

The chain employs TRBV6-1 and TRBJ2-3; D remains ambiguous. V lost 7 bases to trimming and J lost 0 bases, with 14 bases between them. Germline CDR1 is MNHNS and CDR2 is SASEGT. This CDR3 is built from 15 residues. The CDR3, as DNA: TGTGCCAGCACGGATACCGGCTCTAGCACAGATACGCAGTATTTT. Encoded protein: CASTDTGSSTDTQYF.

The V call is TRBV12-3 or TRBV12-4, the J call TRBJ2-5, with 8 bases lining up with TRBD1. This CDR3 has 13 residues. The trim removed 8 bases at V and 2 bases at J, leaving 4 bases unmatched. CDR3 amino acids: CASFRDRQETQYF. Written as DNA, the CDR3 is TGTGCCAGCTTCCGGGACAGGCAAGAGACCCAGTACTTC.

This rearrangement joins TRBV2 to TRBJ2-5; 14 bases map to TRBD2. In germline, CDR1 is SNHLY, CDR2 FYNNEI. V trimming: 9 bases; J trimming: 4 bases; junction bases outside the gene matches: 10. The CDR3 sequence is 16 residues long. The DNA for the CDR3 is TGTGCCAGTCAAAAGCCGGGACTAGCGGGAGCAGAGACCCAGTACTTC. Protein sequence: CASQKPGLAGAETQYF.

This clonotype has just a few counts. CDR3 nucleotide sequence: TGTGCCAGCAGCTTATACCAGCCTCCCGGGGAGCTGTTTTTT. Translation gives CASSLYQPPGELFF. The rearrangement links TRBV7-2 to TRBJ2-2; D not resolved. CDR3 length: 14 residues. V was cut by 2 bases and J by 6 bases, with 10 bases left in between. CDR1 and CDR2 from the germline V gene are SGHTA and FQGNSA.